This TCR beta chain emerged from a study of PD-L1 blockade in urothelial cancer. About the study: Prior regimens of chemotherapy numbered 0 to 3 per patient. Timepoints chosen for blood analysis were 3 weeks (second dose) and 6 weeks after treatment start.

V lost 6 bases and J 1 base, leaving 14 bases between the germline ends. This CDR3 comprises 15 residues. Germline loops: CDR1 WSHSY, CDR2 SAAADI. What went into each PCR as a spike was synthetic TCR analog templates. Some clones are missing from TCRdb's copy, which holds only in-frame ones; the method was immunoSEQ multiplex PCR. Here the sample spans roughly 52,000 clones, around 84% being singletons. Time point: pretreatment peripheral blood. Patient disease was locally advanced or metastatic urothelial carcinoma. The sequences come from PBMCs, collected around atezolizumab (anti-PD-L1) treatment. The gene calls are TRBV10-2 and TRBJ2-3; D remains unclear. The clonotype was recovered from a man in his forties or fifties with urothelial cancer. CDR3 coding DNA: TGCGCCAGCAGCCCTAGGATAATTGGCACAGATACGCAGTATTTT. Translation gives CASSPRIIGTDTQYF.